Below, 28 T cell receptor beta chains from the same sample are listed, as sequenced in a study of post-analysis software for immune sequencing data. Notes on the study in general: TRBV5-6, TRBV5-1 and TRBV20-1 were among roughly 5 TRBV segments more frequent in patients than controls.

Tagging with unique molecular identifiers was a feature of the TCR beta cDNA libraries. TCRdb independently ran MiXCR on the PCR reads; one entry per CDR3 protein. Of about 760,000 distinct CDR3 sequences listed, roughly 27% are singletons. Their recognized antigens are unknown. The sample was blood. The receptors originated from a girl between 10 and 17 years old with multiple sclerosis.

The chain links TRBV11-2 to TRBJ2-6; TRBD1 might be the D (5 bases). CDR1 SGHAT and CDR2 FQNNGV come from the germline V gene. The CDR3 is 15 residues long. Trimming removed 4 bases at V and 2 bases at J, with 9 bases between. The CDR3 reads CASSSGRAGANVLTF. Written as DNA, the CDR3 is TGTGCCAGCAGCTCGGGCAGGGCTGGGGCCAACGTCCTGACTTTC.

This clonotype was observed a handful of times. V usage is TRBV11-2 and J usage is TRBJ2-5, with unresolved D. With the DNA end fitting TRBJ2-7 better, the J assignment may be wrong. This CDR3 is 14 amino acids long. Germline CDR1 is SGHAT and CDR2 is FQNNGV. The chain's CDR3 is CASSLIRERNEQYF. In DNA, the CDR3 is TGTGCCAGCAGCCTAATAAGGGAACGGAACGAGCAGTACTTC.

V and J are TRBV2 and TRBJ2-5; 8 nucleotides align to TRBD2. The CDR3 length is 15 residues. Germline V CDR1 and CDR2: SNHLY, FYNNEI. V lost 5 bases, J lost 0 bases, and 5 bases stayed unmatched. The DNA of the CDR3 is TGTGCCAGCAGTTCTAGCGGGCTGTACCAAGAGACCCAGTACTTC. It encodes CASSSSGLYQETQYF.

This rearrangement joins TRBV24-1 to TRBJ2-1; 14 bases fit TRBD2. J lost 9 bases, V lost 7 bases, and 10 bases had no gene match. The CDR3 length is 16 residues. The germline gives CDR1 KGHDR, CDR2 SFDVKD. The CDR3 sequence is CATRARLAGGPGEQFF. In DNA form, the CDR3 reads TGTGCCACCAGGGCCCGACTAGCGGGAGGGCCTGGTGAGCAGTTCTTC.

The sample holds a few counts of this clonotype. The rearrangement joins TRBV7-2 to TRBJ2-1, with D unclear. There are 14 residues in the CDR3. Deletions cut 5 bases from V and 5 bases from J, with 13 bases between. Germline assignment: CDR1 SGHTA and CDR2 FQGNSA. In nucleotides, the CDR3 is TGTGCCAGCAGCCTTTTACTGATTAACAATGAGCAGTTCTTC. Amino acids: CASSLLLINNEQFF. The variable domain in full, completed from reference TRBV7-2 and TRBJ2-1, reads GAGVSQSPSNKVTEKGKDVELRCDPISGHTALYWYRQSLGQGLEFLIYFQGNSAPDKSGLPSDRFSAERTGGSVSTLTIQRTQQEDSAVYLCASSLLLINNEQFFGPGTRLTVL.

This rearrangement joins TRBV29-1 to TRBJ2-3; 7 nucleotides line up with TRBD2. Germline trimming cut 1 base from V and 1 base from J; bases unmatched to any gene: 8. CDR3 length equals 16 residues. The germline V gene encodes CDR1 SQVTM and CDR2 ANQGSEA. The CDR3 is CSVEGGLTGGTDTQYF. CDR3 bases: TGCAGCGTTGAAGGGGGACTAACGGGGGGCACAGATACGCAGTATTTT.

The chain joins TRBV27 to TRBJ1-1, with TRBD1 as a possible D gene (6 bases). Trimming took 2 bases from V and 1 from J, leaving 11 bases between them. The CDR3 runs to 15 residues. The germline V gene encodes CDR1 MNHEY and CDR2 SMNVEV (reference sequence). The CDR3 region is CASSLGRGGNTEAFF. As DNA, the CDR3 is TGTGCCAGCAGTTTAGGCAGGGGCGGGAACACTGAAGCTTTCTTT.

Worth noting for this clonotype: It may be a read error: a sequence one base away is much more abundant. This chain links TRBV10-3 with TRBJ2-1, with D uncertain. CDR3 length: 11 residues. Per the germline V gene, CDR1 is ENHRY and CDR2 is SYGVKD. The CDR3, as DNA: TGTGTCATCAGCTTAGACAATGAGCAGTTCTTC. Its translation: CVISLDNEQFF.

The chain uses TRBV20-1 and TRBJ2-5; TRBD2 matches 11 bases. Germline CDR1 and CDR2: DFQATT and SNEGSKA (reference sequence). The CDR3 is made up of 14 amino acids. Here the CDR3 DNA reads TGCAGCGAGGCCCTAGCGGGGGGCCAAGAGACCCAGTACTTC. This sequence encodes CSEALAGGQETQYF.

This clonotype has only one observation. V and J are TRBV9 and TRBJ2-1; weak D call: TRBD2 (6 bases). This CDR3 region has 14 residues. Trimming removed 4 bases at V and 7 bases at J, with 15 bases between. CDR1 and CDR2 (germline): SGDLS, YYNGEE. Written as DNA, the CDR3 is TGTGCCAGCAGCCCCCTTGGCGGGAAAAATGAGCAGTTCTTC. Its translation is CASSPLGGKNEQFF.

The chain's CDR3 is CASSRGTVQGETQYF. CDR3 DNA sequence: TGTGCCAGCAGCCGAGGGACAGTCCAAGGCGAGACCCAGTACTTC. The gene calls are TRBV28 and TRBJ2-5; 7 nucleotides line up with TRBD1. Trimming at V came to 6 bases and at J to 5 bases, leaving 12 bases not matched to a gene. CDR3 length: 15 residues. Germline CDR1 is MDHEN and CDR2 is SYDVKM.

This clonotype came up once. The chain has TRBV20-1 and TRBJ1-5, with D possibly TRBD1 on 5 matching bases. The CDR3 is 18 amino acids. The germline V gene has CDR1 DFQATT and CDR2 SNEGSKA (reference sequence). The V end lost 0 bases, the J end lost 2 bases, and 20 bases lay between the germline ends. The CDR3 is CSARDFQGRIIGNQPQHF. The CDR3 DNA is TGCAGTGCTAGAGATTTTCAGGGAAGGATTATCGGCAATCAGCCCCAGCATTTT.

Ten or more counts support this clonotype. The V gene is TRBV29-1, the J gene TRBJ1-2, with D tentatively TRBD1 (5 bases). Germline V gene data show CDR1 as SQVTM and CDR2 as ANQGSEA. The CDR3 spans 12 residues. V was pared by 7 bases and J by 0 bases, with 9 bases between. The CDR3 loop reads CSATVANYGYTF. In DNA, the CDR3 is TGCAGCGCGACAGTAGCTAACTATGGCTACACCTTC.

This clonotype occurred a few times. V usage is TRBV9 and J usage is TRBJ2-3; a possible D gene is TRBD1 (5 bases). The ends were cut back, 1 base at V and 0 bases at J, with 12 bases in the middle. The CDR3 totals 16 residues. CDR1 SGDLS and CDR2 YYNGEE come from the germline V gene. DNA for the CDR3: TGTGCCAGCAGCGTATACGACAGAGCTAGCACAGATACGCAGTATTTT. As protein: CASSVYDRASTDTQYF.

The genes are TRBV20-1 and TRBJ2-4; TRBD2 is a possible D gene (5 bases). The CDR3 is 17 residues long. The germline V and J ends were trimmed by 5 bases and 2 bases, with 22 bases remaining between them. CDR1 is DFQATT and CDR2 is SNEGSKA in the germline V gene (reference sequence). The CDR3 region is CSARLTGVGWSKNIQYF. In nucleotides, the CDR3 is TGCAGTGCTCGCTTGACCGGGGTAGGCTGGTCCAAAAACATTCAGTACTTC.

This clonotype came up a few times. The V gene is TRBV5-5, the J gene TRBJ2-7; 7 bases fit TRBD1. CDR1 SGHKS and CDR2 YYEKEE come from the germline V gene (reference sequence). Trimming cost V 0 bases and J 2 bases; bases outside gene matches: 5. The CDR3 spans 15 residues. The CDR3 DNA reads as TGTGCCAGCAGCTTGGAGGACAGGCCGGCCTACGAGCAGTACTTC. Translated: CASSLEDRPAYEQYF.

The chain employs TRBV25-1 and TRBJ2-1; tentatively, D is TRBD2 (6 bases). This CDR3 has 17 amino acids. CDR1 and CDR2 from the germline V gene are MGHDK and SYGVNS. Trimming shortened V by 8 bases and J by 0 bases, and 20 bases separated the two germline ends. The CDR3 bases are TGTGCCAGCTACGGAGGGCAGGGCCCCAGCTCCTACAATGAGCAGTTCTTC. The encoded protein is CASYGGQGPSSYNEQFF.

This clonotype was observed a handful of times. The CDR3 does not close with the conserved phenylalanine or tryptophan, likely indicating a read error. V is TRBV20-1 and J is TRBJ2-3; D gene unclear. The V gene's germline CDR1 is DFQATT and CDR2 SNEGSKA (reference sequence). V lost 6 bases and J lost 6, with 10 bases in between. The CDR3 has 11 residues. CDR3 loop: CSAPAGDTQYV. DNA for the CDR3: TGCAGTGCCCCCGCAGGCGATACGCAGTATGTT.

This clonotype was seen a handful of times. CDR3 in amino acids: CASSQGDPELGGYTF. CDR3 nucleotide sequence: TGCGCCAGCAGCCAAGGGGACCCCGAACTCGGGGGCTACACCTTC. The chain couples TRBV4-3 to TRBJ1-2; the D gene is possibly TRBD1 (5 bases). This CDR3 comprises 15 residues. CDR1 and CDR2 (germline): LGHNA, YSLEER. Trimming pared 1 base from V and 8 bases from J, leaving 17 bases between.

The rearrangement links TRBV5-1 to TRBJ2-3; TRBD2 matches 8 bases. The CDR3 is made up of 16 amino acids. CDR1 SGHRS and CDR2 YFSETQ come from the germline V gene. With 0 bases clipped from V and 1 base from J, the junction kept 4 bases outside the gene matches. DNA for the CDR3: TGCGCCAGCAGCTTGGACTTTAGCGGGGGCACAGATACGCAGTATTTT. It codes for CASSLDFSGGTDTQYF.

V gene TRBV10-3 combines with J gene TRBJ1-1; D is uncertain. The CDR3 covers 13 residues. Germline loops: CDR1 ENHRY, CDR2 SYGVKD. Trimming took 7 bases from V and 1 from J, leaving 10 bases between them. CDR3 sequence reads: CAIKGSPNTEAFF. The CDR3 DNA reads TGTGCCATCAAGGGCAGTCCGAACACTGAAGCTTTCTTT.

The table lists this clonotype with many counts. The V and J genes are TRBV7-2 and TRBJ2-3; D gene ambiguous. Trimming cost V 5 bases and J 0 bases, with 15 bases left between them. Germline CDR1 is SGHTA and CDR2 is FQGNSA. CDR3 length: 16 amino acids. DNA of the CDR3: TGTGCCAGCAGCCCCCTTGGTGCGACAAGCACAGATACGCAGTATTTT. It encodes CASSPLGATSTDTQYF. Using reference TRBV7-2 and TRBJ2-3 for the parts outside the CDR3, the full variable domain is GAGVSQSPSNKVTEKGKDVELRCDPISGHTALYWYRQSLGQGLEFLIYFQGNSAPDKSGLPSDRFSAERTGGSVSTLTIQRTQQEDSAVYLCASSPLGATSTDTQYFGPGTRLTVL.

The chain recombines TRBV12-3 or TRBV12-4 with TRBJ2-3; 10 positions match TRBD2. The CDR3 consists of 16 residues. V dropped 2 bases and J dropped 5; count of bases not matched to a gene: 7. This CDR3 reads CASSLSSLAGVDTQYF. DNA of the CDR3: TGTGCCAGCAGTTTATCGTCCCTAGCGGGAGTAGATACGCAGTATTTT.

This clonotype was counted only a few times. In nucleotides, the CDR3 is TGTGCCAGCAGCTTAGTAGGGGTAGGCGCAGGGGGCTACGAGCAGTACTTC. Its translation: CASSLVGVGAGGYEQYF. The chain joins TRBV7-2 to TRBJ2-7, with 7 bases matching TRBD1. With V trimmed by 1 base and J by 3 bases, 12 bases remained unmatched. The germline V gene has CDR1 SGHTA and CDR2 FQGNSA. This CDR3 region has 17 residues.

As for this clonotype: This may be a read error: a much more frequent sequence differs by one nucleotide. The chain links TRBV6-1 to TRBJ2-1, with 8 positions matching TRBD1. Trimming removed 10 bases from V and 6 bases from J; junction bases left unmatched: 11. The CDR3 sequence is 14 residues long. Germline V gene lookup returns CDR1 MNHNS and CDR2 SASEGT. The CDR3 region has the DNA TGTGCCAACAGCTTCAGAACAGGGGGCAATGAGCAGTTCTTC. Protein sequence: CANSFRTGGNEQFF.

This clonotype was picked up a small number of times. This sequence joins TRBV9 and TRBJ2-7; D might be TRBD1 (5 bases). With 0 bases removed from V and 5 bases from J, the gap between germline ends came to 6 bases. In germline, CDR1 is SGDLS, CDR2 YYNGEE. This CDR3 contains 12 residues. Here the CDR3 DNA reads TGTGCCAGCAGCGTAGCAGGGCACGAGCAGTACTTC. Translated, it gives CASSVAGHEQYF.

V is TRBV6-2 or TRBV6-3 and J is TRBJ2-1; D is perhaps TRBD2 (6 bases). This CDR3 spans 17 amino acids. In germline, CDR1 is MNHEY, CDR2 SVGEGT. V lost 2 bases to trimming and J lost 0 bases, with 14 bases between them. CDR3 sequence: CASSYPGGVGSYNEQFF. In DNA, the CDR3 is TGTGCCAGCAGTTACCCAGGCGGGGTTGGCTCCTACAATGAGCAGTTCTTC.

This clonotype was picked up a small number of times. The V gene is TRBV29-1, the J gene TRBJ1-1; possible D gene TRBD1, 5 bases. Germline CDR1 is SQVTM and CDR2 is ANQGSEA. The CDR3 is 13 residues long. V was clipped by 5 bases and J by 4 bases, with 14 bases between them. The chain's CDR3 is CSVLRQKATEAFF. The CDR3 DNA follows: TGCAGCGTTTTGAGACAGAAGGCCACTGAAGCTTTCTTT.